This T cell receptor beta chain was documented in a study of blood T cell repertoires in COVID-19 (dated by TCRdb to about 2020). Regarding the study in general: Samples covering the acute and convalescent phases of COVID-19 were provided by collaborators in the United States, Italy and Spain. The material from the prospective study consisted of cDNA or gDNA derived from T cells, B-cell-depleted T cells, or PBMCs. Deeply sampled blood TCRbeta repertoires from subjects exposed to, actively infected with, or recovered from COVID-19 were included in the dataset. The repertoires were released in a freely available public database intended as a resource for research on the immune response to SARS-CoV-2. Samples were obtained from the ongoing ImmuneRACE study (first 160 participants) and from 1,254 subjects provided by 6 global collaborators. The sample metadata nearly always contained a de-identified subject ID, COVID-19 status, age in years and sex. Where available, HLA class I and class II types were taken from metadata supplied by the sample provider and were not determined by assay-based typing.

TCRbeta CDR3 regions were amplified from genomic DNA by means of the immunoSEQ Assay, a bias-controlled multiplex PCR. As for how the authors treated the data: The number of nucleated cells in each sample was estimated from the amplification of reference gene primers within the assay. To quantify the absolute abundance of each unique TCRbeta CDR3 rearrangement, sequence reads were collapsed and filtered. Productive Simpson clonality was computed per sample as the square root of Simpson's diversity index over productive rearrangements. Drawn from immuneACCESS, this table holds only the in-frame rearrangements with V and J called that TCRdb kept. Clones are partly lost; checked studies trace under half to an unresolved V gene and leave the rest unexplained. Clone size and the V and J calls come from that table; the DNA yielded D and trimming. This sample comprises some 170,000 clones, around 81% of them detected only once. Of the sample, approximately 10% falls within the top ten clones.

About this clone itself: It lacks a known antigen. Base qualities are not at hand, and no much larger clone is one base apart.

Sequences MNHEY (CDR1) and SVGAGI (CDR2) are obtained from the germline V gene. Between the V and J ends, shortened by 6 bases and 14 bases respectively, the junction contains 17 bases. Reading from cysteine to phenylalanine, the CDR3 counts 13 amino acids. Only the CDR3 DNA is retained, 39 bases long and in frame from the first base. One collaborating source in Seattle enrolled patients while the patients were actively infected and followed the patients over time throughout the course of disease. Whole blood was collected in K2EDTA tubes by collaborating institutions according to the institutions' own protocols. For TCRbeta analysis, collaborators shipped samples in one of three forms: frozen whole blood, isolated PBMCs, or DNA extracted from either of those sample types. The paper's findings and limits, for the study overall: The quantity of clinical and demographic metadata differed by source and by participant and was supplied without curation.

This sequence originates from a middle-aged woman with COVID-19, enrolled during active disease. Sequencing was carried out using peripheral blood. The chain is encoded by TRBV6-5 joined to TRBJ1-6; the D gene assignment is ambiguous. The sequence in DNA is TGTGCCAGCAGCTTAGATGGCGGGAGAGCCCTCCACTTT. This is translated as CASSLDGGRALHF.